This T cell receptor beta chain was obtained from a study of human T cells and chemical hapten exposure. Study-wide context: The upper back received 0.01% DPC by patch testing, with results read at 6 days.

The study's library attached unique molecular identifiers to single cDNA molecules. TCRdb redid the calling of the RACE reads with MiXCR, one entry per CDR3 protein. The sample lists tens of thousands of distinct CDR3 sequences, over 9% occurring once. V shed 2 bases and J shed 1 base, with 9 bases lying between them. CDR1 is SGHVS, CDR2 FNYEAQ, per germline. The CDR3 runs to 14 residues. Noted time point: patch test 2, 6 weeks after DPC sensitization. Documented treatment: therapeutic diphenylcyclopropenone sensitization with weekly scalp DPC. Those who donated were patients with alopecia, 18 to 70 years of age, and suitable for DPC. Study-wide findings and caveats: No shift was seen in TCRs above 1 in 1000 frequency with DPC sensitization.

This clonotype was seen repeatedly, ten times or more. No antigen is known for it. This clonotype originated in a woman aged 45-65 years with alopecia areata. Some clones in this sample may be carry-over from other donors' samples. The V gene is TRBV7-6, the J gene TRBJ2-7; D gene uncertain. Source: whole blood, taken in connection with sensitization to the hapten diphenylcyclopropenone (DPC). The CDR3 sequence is CASSLLPRSYEQYF. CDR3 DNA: TGTGCCAGCAGCTTACTTCCTAGATCCTACGAGCAGTACTTC.